The clone carrying this T cell receptor beta chain has a handful of counts. What it binds is not known. The sample comes from a study of beta chain features in type 1 diabetes. As every portion of the isolated RNA was reverse transcribed, the sequencing read expressed TCRB transcripts. The assay was immunoSEQ multiplex PCR, and TCRdb's table has in-frame clones only and misses some. The repertoire consists of 500,000 to 650,000 clones, with around 11% occurring once and the leading ten covering approximately 0.11%. Points from the study as a whole: Across all four CD4+ subsets, people with type 1 diabetes showed modestly shorter TCRB CDR3s.

Germline CDR1 and CDR2: MNHNY and SVGAGI (reference sequence). The CDR3 runs to 14 residues. The J segment lost 2 bases and the V segment lost 5 bases, leaving 5 bases of the junction unmatched. This rearrangement joins TRBV6-6 to TRBJ2-5, with TRBD2 matching 7 bases. This receptor was obtained from a man aged 30 to 39 with type 1 diabetes. Sequenced material: naive CD4+ T cells from blood. The DNA for the CDR3 is TGTGCCAGCAGTGACCTAGCGGAACAAGAGACCCAGTACTTC. Protein: CASSDLAEQETQYF.